A single sample is the source of the 22 T cell receptor beta chains below, sequenced in a study of response to subunit inactivated influenza vaccine. MiXCR, applied by TCRdb to the RT-PCR reads, yields one record per CDR3 protein. This sample has about 540,000 distinct CDR3 sequences, with 14% found just once. Sequenced material: PBMCs from blood, taken less than 13 days after vaccination. All receptors derive from a man aged 45-65 years who received an inactivated influenza vaccine.

This clonotype was detected a few times. The V and J genes are TRBV6-2 or TRBV6-3 and TRBJ2-1; 10 bases match TRBD2. Looked up from germline, CDR1 is MNHEY and CDR2 is SVGEGT. The length of the CDR3 is 16 residues. Trimming at V came to 3 bases and at J to 1 base, leaving 3 bases not matched to a gene. CDR3 in amino acids: CASSYASGRSYNEQFF. The DNA for the CDR3 is TGTGCCAGCAGTTATGCTAGCGGGAGATCCTACAATGAGCAGTTCTTC.

This clonotype was counted at least ten times. This rearrangement joins TRBV5-1 to TRBJ2-7, with no clear D. Trimming cost V 4 bases and J 0 bases, with 17 bases left between them. This CDR3 is built from 16 residues. Looked up from germline, CDR1 is SGHRS and CDR2 is YFSETQ. The CDR3 loop reads CASSPGGQESSYEQYF. In DNA form, the CDR3 reads TGCGCCAGCAGCCCGGGTGGTCAGGAAAGCTCCTACGAGCAGTACTTC.

The genes are TRBV4-3 and TRBJ2-3, with D maybe TRBD2 (6 bases). This CDR3 region has 15 residues. Looked up from germline, CDR1 is LGHNA and CDR2 is YSLEER. V shed 1 base and J shed 1 base, with 9 bases lying between them. CDR3 residues: CASSQAGVRTDTQYF. The CDR3, as DNA: TGCGCCAGCAGCCAAGCGGGAGTACGCACAGATACGCAGTATTTT.

This chain joins TRBV20-1 and TRBJ2-7; 7 nucleotides line up with TRBD1. The germline gives CDR1 DFQATT, CDR2 SNEGSKA (reference sequence). V dropped 1 base and J dropped 3; count of bases not matched to a gene: 12. The CDR3 runs 16 residues. The CDR3 DNA is TGCAGTGCTAGAGGACAGGGCTTTTATGAGAACTACGAGCAGTACTTC. Its translation: CSARGQGFYENYEQYF.

The chain joins TRBV7-2 to TRBJ2-7, with TRBD2 matching over 9 bases. The CDR3 runs 15 residues. After removal of 4 bases from V and 6 bases from J, the junction contained 10 bases not matched to a gene. CDR1 and CDR2 (germline): SGHTA, FQGNSA. The CDR3 sequence is CASSSRPGLASEQYF. The CDR3 DNA reads TGTGCCAGCAGCTCCAGGCCCGGACTAGCGTCCGAGCAGTACTTC.

This clonotype was found a few times. Sequence at one end of the junction differs from germline and may be a read error. The chain couples TRBV5-1 to TRBJ1-1, with 7 bases lining up with TRBD1. There are 14 residues in the CDR3. Germline assignment: CDR1 SGHRS and CDR2 YFSETQ. The CDR3 DNA reads as TGTGCCAGCAGCTTAGATTACAGGGGCACTGAAGCTTTCTTT. It specifies CASSLDYRGTEAFF.

This rearrangement joins TRBV10-3 to TRBJ1-5, with D tentatively TRBD1 (6 bases). The CDR3 is 12 residues long. Trimming removed 11 bases at V and 5 bases at J, with 13 bases between. Germline V CDR1 and CDR2: ENHRY, SYGVKD. The CDR3 is CAVAGVDQPQHF. For the CDR3, the DNA is TGTGCCGTCGCAGGGGTAGATCAGCCCCAGCATTTT.

This chain links TRBV11-2 with TRBJ2-1; TRBD2 aligns across 12 bases. The CDR3 consists of 16 residues. The ends lost 6 bases at V and 7 bases at J; junction bases unmatched: 10. In germline, CDR1 is SGHAT, CDR2 FQNNGV. The CDR3 DNA is TGTGCCAGCAGAGCCTCTAGCGGGAGGGGAAGTAATGAGCAGTTCTTC. This codes for CASRASSGRGSNEQFF.

In nucleotides, the CDR3 is TGTGCCAGCAGCTTGGGTCTCCTAGCGGGACAAGGCGAGCAGTACTTC. It yields the protein CASSLGLLAGQGEQYF. The chain is built from TRBV5-4 and TRBJ2-7; 9 bases are shared with TRBD2. In germline, CDR1 is SGHNT, CDR2 YYREEE (reference sequence). The CDR3 has 16 amino acids. V shed 0 bases, J shed 6 bases, and the junction held 10 bases outside the gene matches.

This clonotype came up many times. The CDR3 spells CASSVEPQGGYGYTF. CDR3 nucleotides: TGTGCCAGCAGCGTAGAGCCACAGGGGGGCTATGGCTACACCTTC. The V gene is TRBV9, the J gene TRBJ1-2; 8 bases align to TRBD1. Trimming removed 0 bases from V and 4 bases from J; junction bases left unmatched: 5. CDR1 is SGDLS and CDR2 is YYNGEE in the germline V gene. There are 15 residues in the CDR3.

This clonotype was counted between two and nine times. The rearrangement joins TRBV5-6 to TRBJ1-2, with D unresolved. V lost 2 bases and J 8 bases, leaving 16 bases between the germline ends. This CDR3 has 14 amino acids. CDR1 is SGHDT and CDR2 is YYEEEE in the germline V gene. The CDR3 DNA is TGTGCCAGCAGCTTAAGACCGGGCCGTAAAGGCTACACCTTC. Amino acids: CASSLRPGRKGYTF.

This sequence joins TRBV20-1 and TRBJ2-3; TRBD1 might be the D (6 bases). This CDR3 has 15 residues. V shed 4 bases and J shed 0 bases, with 14 bases lying between them. Germline CDR1 reads DFQATT; CDR2 reads SNEGSKA (reference sequence). The DNA for the CDR3 is TGCAGTGCTAACAATCCGGGACAAAGCACAGATACGCAGTATTTT. Translated: CSANNPGQSTDTQYF.

This clonotype was counted only a few times. The gene calls are TRBV27 and TRBJ2-3; 8 nucleotides agree with TRBD2. The CDR3 spans 16 residues. Germline CDR1 reads MNHEY; CDR2 reads SMNVEV (reference sequence). V lost 3 bases to trimming and J lost 5 bases; unmatched junction nucleotides: 10. This CDR3 reads CASSFSSGGPGDTQYF. In nucleotides, the CDR3 is TGTGCCAGCAGTTTCAGCTCGGGAGGGCCGGGAGATACGCAGTATTTT.

This clonotype was observed a few times. V usage is TRBV10-3 and J usage is TRBJ2-7; 10 positions match TRBD1. V shed 2 bases, J shed 5 bases, and the junction held 9 bases outside the gene matches. CDR1 is ENHRY, CDR2 SYGVKD, per germline. The CDR3 consists of 16 residues. CDR3 in DNA: TGTGCCATCAGTGAGCGCGGGACAGGGGTGGGGAACGAGCAGTACTTC. Its translation is CAISERGTGVGNEQYF.

The rearrangement links TRBV20-1 to TRBJ2-1; perhaps D is TRBD1 or TRBD2 (5 bases each). V was clipped by 6 bases and J by 8 bases, with 14 bases between them. CDR3 size: 12 residues. Germline V lookup: CDR1 DFQATT, CDR2 SNEGSKA (reference sequence). CDR3: CSAGRRDDEQFF. CDR3 nucleotides: TGCAGTGCCGGCCGCAGGGACGATGAGCAGTTCTTC.

J is TRBJ2-1 and V is TRBV28; TRBD2 matches 11 bases. The germline V gene has CDR1 MDHEN and CDR2 SYDVKM. This CDR3 spans 15 amino acids. The V segment lost 7 bases and the J segment 9 bases; nucleotides outside the gene matches: 11. CDR3 in amino acids: CASTNFVAGGTEQFF. The DNA of the CDR3 is TGTGCCAGCACCAACTTCGTAGCGGGGGGGACTGAGCAGTTCTTC. The whole variable domain, remainder taken from reference TRBV28 and TRBJ2-1, is DVKVTQSSRYLVKRTGEKVFLECVQDMDHENMFWYRQDPGLGLRLIYFSYDVKMKEKGDIPEGYSVSREKKERFSLILESASTNQTSMYLCASTNFVAGGTEQFFGPGTRLTVL.

The V call is TRBV12-3 or TRBV12-4, the J call TRBJ1-2, with D uncertain. This CDR3 is built from 12 residues. V was shortened by 6 bases and J by 13 bases, with 18 bases between the two germline ends. The CDR3 sequence: CASSLGRGRLTF. The CDR3 region has the DNA TGTGCCAGCAGCCTCGGACGTGGGCGTCTCACCTTC.

The genes are TRBV7-8 and TRBJ2-2; 7 bases line up with TRBD2. V lost 10 bases to trimming and J lost 1 base; unmatched junction nucleotides: 6. The CDR3 has 14 residues. Germline V gives CDR1 SGHVS, CDR2 FQNEAQ. The CDR3 sequence: CATHGGVNTGELFF. In DNA, the CDR3 is TGTGCCACCCATGGGGGGGTGAACACCGGGGAGCTGTTTTTT.

V gene TRBV7-2 combines with J gene TRBJ2-7; D unresolved. The ends were cut back, 5 bases at V and 6 bases at J, with 26 bases in the middle. From germline, CDR1 is SGHTA and CDR2 FQGNSA. This CDR3 spans 17 amino acids. CDR3 loop: CASSRTLSMPQVVEQYF. CDR3 DNA sequence: TGTGCCAGCAGCAGGACCCTCTCAATGCCCCAGGTGGTCGAGCAGTACTTC.

This clonotype has a handful of counts. This chain joins TRBV6-2 or TRBV6-3 and TRBJ1-3; D gene uncertain. Germline V gene lookup returns CDR1 MNHEY and CDR2 SVGEGT. The V end was cut by 2 bases, the J end by 1 base, with 12 bases between. CDR3 length equals 16 residues. The CDR3 sequence: CASSYLPGRSGNTIYF. CDR3 in DNA: TGTGCCAGCAGTTACCTCCCGGGAAGATCTGGAAACACCATATATTTT.

This clonotype has more than one count but fewer than ten. The chain is built from TRBV20-1 and TRBJ2-7, with 13 nucleotides matching TRBD2. CDR3 size: 17 residues. CDR1 is DFQATT and CDR2 is SNEGSKA in the germline V gene (reference sequence). The ends lost 3 bases at V and 0 bases at J; junction bases unmatched: 8. CDR3 in DNA: TGCAGTGCTAGCGGGGGACTAGCGGGACCTTACTCCTACGAGCAGTACTTC. It is translated as CSASGGLAGPYSYEQYF.

This clonotype was counted ten times or more. The V and J genes are TRBV12-3 or TRBV12-4 and TRBJ1-5; D is possibly TRBD1 (5 bases). This CDR3 has 13 amino acids. Deletions cut 1 base from V and 7 bases from J, with 8 bases between. CDR3 bases: TGTGCCAGCAGTTTAGATGGGGGGCAGCCCCAGCATTTT. It translates to CASSLDGGQPQHF.